This T cell receptor beta chain was identified during a study of circulating tumor DNA in untreated peripheral T-cell lymphoma. Data came from immunoSEQ multiplex PCR; TCRdb stores just in-frame clones and leaves some out. In the table there are 9,500 to 13,000 clones, around four fifths of which are singletons. Per germline, CDR1 MNHGY and CDR2 SAAAGT. The CDR3 covers 13 residues. V lost 7 bases, J lost 4 bases, and 8 bases lay in between. The sample consisted of tumor tissue. This sequence joins TRBV6-8 and TRBJ2-6; D call uncertain. The sequence derives from a human donor with peripheral T-cell lymphoma. This chain's CDR3 is CASTPTGANVLTF. CDR3 bases: TGTGCCAGCACCCCTACCGGGGCCAACGTCCTGACTTTC.